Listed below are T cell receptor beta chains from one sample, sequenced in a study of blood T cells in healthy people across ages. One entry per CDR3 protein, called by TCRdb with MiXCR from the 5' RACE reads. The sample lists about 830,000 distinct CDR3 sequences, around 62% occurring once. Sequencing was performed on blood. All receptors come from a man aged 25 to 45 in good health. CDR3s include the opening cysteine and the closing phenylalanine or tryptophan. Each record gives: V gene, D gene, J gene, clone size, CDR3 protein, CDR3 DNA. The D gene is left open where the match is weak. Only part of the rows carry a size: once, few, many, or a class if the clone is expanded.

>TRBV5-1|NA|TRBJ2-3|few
CASSLGLRRSFTDTQYF
TGCGCCAGCAGCTTGGGGCTACGGCGTTCCTTCACAGATACGCAGTATTTT
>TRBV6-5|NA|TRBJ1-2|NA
CASRTGGEIAGYTF
TGTGCCAGCAGGACGGGGGGCGAAATCGCTGGCTACACCTTC
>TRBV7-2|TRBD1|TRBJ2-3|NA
CASSNYRGTDTQYF
TGTGCCAGCAGCAACTACAGGGGGACAGATACGCAGTATTTT
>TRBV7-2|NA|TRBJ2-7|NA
CASSIAGTDLLVGQYF
TGTGCCAGCAGCATCGCCGGGACCGATCTTCTGGTCGGGCAGTACTTC
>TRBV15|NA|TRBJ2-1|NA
CATSRDLGDEQFF
TGTGCCACCAGCAGAGATCTAGGTGATGAGCAGTTCTTC
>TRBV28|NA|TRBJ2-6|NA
CASSLLGGLGSGANVLTF
TGTGCCAGCAGTTTACTTGGGGGGCTTGGGTCTGGGGCCAACGTCCTGACTTTC
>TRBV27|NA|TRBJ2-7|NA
CASGTAPDEQYF
TGTGCCAGCGGGACGGCTCCGGACGAGCAGTACTTC
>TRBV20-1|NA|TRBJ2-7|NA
CSASGGPSEGVTYEQYF
TGCAGTGCTAGCGGCGGCCCGTCCGAGGGGGTTACCTACGAGCAGTACTTC
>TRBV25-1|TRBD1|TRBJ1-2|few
CASSETGSYYGYTF
TGTGCCAGCAGTGAGACAGGGTCCTACTATGGCTACACCTTC
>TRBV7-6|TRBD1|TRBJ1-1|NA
CASSPGDRAMNTEAFF
TGTGCCAGCAGCCCGGGGGACAGGGCCATGAACACTGAAGCTTTCTTT
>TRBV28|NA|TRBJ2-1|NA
CASSAGQGRNEQFF
TGTGCCAGCAGTGCGGGGCAGGGGAGGAATGAGCAGTTCTTC
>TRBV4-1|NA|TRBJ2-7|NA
CASSQVIGIPYNEQYF
TGCGCCAGCAGCCAAGTTATCGGAATTCCTTACAATGAGCAGTACTTC
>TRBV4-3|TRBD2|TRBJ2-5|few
CASSQRGDQNQETQYF
TGCGCCAGCAGCCAACGGGGGGACCAAAACCAAGAGACCCAGTACTTC
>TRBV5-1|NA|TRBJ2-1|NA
CASSVSAGSYNEQFF
TGCGCCAGCAGCGTCTCCGCCGGATCCTACAATGAGCAGTTCTTC